Described below is a single T cell receptor beta chain sequence and its context. As yet, its antigen is unknown. The data originate from a study of T-cell memory formation after mild COVID-19. Overall study context: There were largely donor-specific TCR clusters.

Per the germline V gene, CDR1 is MGHRA and CDR2 is YSYEKL. This CDR3 spans 16 amino acids. Trimming took 5 bases from V and 2 from J, leaving 19 bases between them. TCRdb independently ran MiXCR on the 5' RACE reads; one entry per CDR3 protein. The profile shows 450,000 to 700,000 distinct CDR3 sequences, roughly 18% of them singletons. Findings and caveats of the study: Clones from the second wave (peaking day 37) had unconfirmed SARS-CoV-2 specificity.

The sample was PBMCs or a T cell subset sorted from them (not recorded which). The sequence was collected from an adult woman who had mild COVID-19 (a few samples of this study predate the infection). Cell type and time point are not known. The V gene is TRBV4-1, the J gene TRBJ2-7; perhaps TRBD2 as D (5 bases). The DNA for the CDR3 is TGCGCCAGCAGCGCCCGCCCCGCGCGGGCAACCTACGAGCAGTACTTC. This sequence encodes CASSARPARATYEQYF.